These T cell receptor beta chains were read from a single sample in a study of blood T cell repertoires in COVID-19. Assay: immunoSEQ multiplex PCR; the TCRdb copy retains only in-frame clones and omits some. The sample records approximately 270,000 clones, approximately 90% being singletons. The sample consisted of PBMCs or T cells enriched from blood (not recorded which). The source is a woman in her thirties with acute COVID-19. Both conserved end residues are part of each CDR3. Fields, in order: V gene, clone size, J gene, D gene, CDR3 protein, CDR3 DNA. A D gene is named only where the DNA matches it firmly. Size is omitted from some rows. Given values are once, few, many or a class for expanded clones.

>TRBV6-2/TRBV6-3|once|TRBJ2-7|-
CASSYSSGEQYF
TGTGCCAGCAGTTACTCCTCGGGCGAGCAGTACTTC
>TRBV7-2|-|TRBJ2-7|-
CASSLVAVEQYF
TGTGCCAGCAGCTTAGTTGCGGTCGAGCAGTACTTC
>TRBV27|-|TRBJ1-4|TRBD1
CASKPTGATNEKLFF
TGTGCCAGCAAACCAACAGGGGCGACTAATGAAAAACTGTTTTTT
>TRBV10-3|-|TRBJ1-1|TRBD1
CAISATGVNTEAFF
TGTGCCATCAGTGCCACAGGGGTGAACACTGAAGCTTTCTTT
>TRBV7-8|-|TRBJ2-7|TRBD2
CASIGLAGRSYF
TGTGCCAGCATCGGACTAGCGGGTCGGTCGTACTTC
>TRBV5-4|-|TRBJ2-2|TRBD2
CASSFGGDARTGELFF
TGTGCCAGCAGCTTCGGGGGGGACGCGAGAACCGGGGAGCTGTTTTTT
>TRBV5-5|-|TRBJ2-1|TRBD2
CASNAPGGNEQFF
TGTGCCAGCAATGCCCCGGGGGGCAATGAGCAGTTCTTC
>TRBV19|-|TRBJ2-1|-
CASSIDGSSYNEQFF
TGTGCCAGTAGTATAGACGGGAGCTCCTACAATGAGCAGTTCTTC
>TRBV19|-|TRBJ1-4|TRBD1
CASSAETGISEKLFF
TGTGCCAGTAGTGCTGAGACAGGGATTAGTGAAAAACTGTTTTTT
>TRBV29-1|-|TRBJ2-3|-
CSALTPHTDTQYF
TGCAGCGCCCTGACACCCCACACAGATACGCAGTATTTT
>TRBV27|-|TRBJ2-7|-
CASSLRGNYEQYF
TGTGCCAGCAGTTTACGGGGGAACTACGAGCAGTACTTC
>TRBV6-2/TRBV6-3|-|TRBJ2-1|-
CASSYTIVRDSPVYEQFF
TGTGCCAGCAGTTACACAATCGTTCGGGACTCCCCAGTCTATGAGCAGTTCTTC
>TRBV3-1/TRBV3-2|-|TRBJ2-3|TRBD2
CASSQTSGRASTDTQYF
TGTGCCAGCAGTCAGACTAGCGGGAGGGCCAGCACAGATACGCAGTATTTT
>TRBV12-3/TRBV12-4|-|TRBJ2-7|-
CASSPHVGEQYF
TGTGCCAGCAGTCCTCATGTCGGCGAGCAGTACTTC
>TRBV30|-|TRBJ1-1|TRBD1
CAWTAGTANTEAFF
TGTGCCTGGACCGCCGGGACAGCAAACACTGAAGCTTTCTTT
>TRBV11-2|-|TRBJ2-1|TRBD2
CASSVGTSGSSYNEQFF
TGTGCCAGCAGCGTCGGGACTAGCGGGAGTTCCTACAATGAGCAGTTCTTC
>TRBV18|once|TRBJ1-2|TRBD1
CASSPDRTGGGYTF
TGTGCCAGCTCACCGGACCGGACAGGGGGAGGCTACACCTTC
>TRBV12-1|-|TRBJ2-1|-
CASSFDGSGGSNEQFF
TGTGCCAGCAGCTTTGATGGTAGCGGGGGCTCCAATGAGCAGTTCTTC
>TRBV7-3|-|TRBJ2-3|TRBD2
CASSALAGNTDTQYF
TGTGCCAGCAGCGCGCTAGCGGGGAACACAGATACGCAGTATTTT
>TRBV29-1|once|TRBJ2-5|TRBD1
CSVEERGLGPTGETQYF
TGCAGCGTTGAAGAAAGGGGGCTAGGGCCCACCGGGGAGACCCAGTACTTC
>TRBV27|-|TRBJ1-1|-
CASSLGGHDEAFF
TGTGCCAGCAGCTTGGGAGGACATGATGAAGCTTTCTTT
>TRBV25-1|-|TRBJ2-5|TRBD1
CASSERGRLRLGAQYF
TGTGCCAGCAGTGAAAGGGGGCGACTCCGTCTTGGAGCCCAGTACTTC
>TRBV5-1|-|TRBJ2-3|-
CASSLVSLLTDTQYF
TGCGCCAGCAGCTTGGTATCTCTCCTCACAGATACGCAGTATTTT
>TRBV9|-|TRBJ2-3|-
CASSLYNANTQYF
TGTGCCAGCAGCCTCTATAACGCCAATACGCAGTATTTT
>TRBV30|once|TRBJ2-3|TRBD2
CAWRASGSDTQYF
TGTGCCTGGAGGGCTAGCGGTTCAGATACGCAGTATTTT
>TRBV19|-|TRBJ2-1|-
CASSMETSLNEQFF
TGTGCCAGTAGTATGGAGACTAGTCTCAATGAGCAGTTCTTC
>TRBV11-3|-|TRBJ1-1|TRBD1
CASSLGQGNTEAFF
TGTGCCAGCAGCCTGGGACAGGGAAACACTGAAGCTTTCTTT
>TRBV18|once|TRBJ1-1|TRBD1
CASSSGNGGTVNTEAFF
TGTGCCAGCTCATCGGGTAATGGTGGGACAGTGAACACTGAAGCTTTCTTT
>TRBV28|-|TRBJ2-1|TRBD1
CASKPQGDNEQFF
TGTGCCAGCAAGCCACAGGGGGACAATGAGCAGTTCTTC
>TRBV5-6|few|TRBJ1-6|-
CASSWGGGNSPLHF
TGTGCCAGCAGTTGGGGGGGCGGCAATTCACCCCTCCACTTT
>TRBV4-1|-|TRBJ2-7|TRBD2
CASSQVGGSGRKDEQYF
TGCGCCAGCAGCCAAGTAGGAGGTAGCGGGAGAAAAGACGAGCAGTACTTC
>TRBV18|-|TRBJ2-2|TRBD1
CASSSTDRVDTGELFF
TGTGCCAGCTCATCAACGGACAGGGTGGACACCGGGGAGCTGTTTTTT
>TRBV4-1|-|TRBJ2-3|-
CASSQDFLAAQGTDTQYF
TGCGCCAGCAGCCAAGATTTCCTAGCAGCCCAAGGTACAGATACGCAGTATTTT
>TRBV2|once|TRBJ2-4|TRBD2
CASSPSGRGGNIQYF
TGTGCCAGCAGTCCCAGCGGGAGAGGTGGTAACATTCAGTACTTC
>TRBV5-1|-|TRBJ2-7|-
CASSSRISYEQYF
TGCGCCAGCAGCTCCAGAATCTCCTACGAGCAGTACTTC
>TRBV19|once|TRBJ1-3|-
CATTGSSGNTIYF
TGTGCCACTACAGGTTCCTCTGGAAACACCATATATTTT
>TRBV18|-|TRBJ1-1|-
CASSQDEGTEAFF
TGTGCCAGCTCCCAAGATGAGGGCACTGAAGCTTTCTTT
>TRBV29-1|once|TRBJ1-3|-
CSVELDFSGNTIYF
TGCAGCGTTGAATTGGACTTCTCTGGAAACACCATATATTTT
>TRBV29-1|-|TRBJ1-2|-
CSVEDSHQTNYGYTF
TGCAGCGTTGAAGATAGTCACCAAACTAACTATGGCTACACCTTC
>TRBV18|-|TRBJ2-7|TRBD1
CASSLSTGGYEQYF
TGTGCCAGCTCACTTAGTACAGGGGGCTACGAGCAGTACTTC
>TRBV2|-|TRBJ1-5|TRBD1
CASSPTGGSSNQPQHF
TGTGCCAGCAGCCCAACAGGGGGATCTAGCAATCAGCCCCAGCATTTT
>TRBV7-2|-|TRBJ1-1|-
CASRPTGEPEAFF
TGTGCCAGCAGGCCTACCGGGGAGCCCGAAGCTTTCTTT